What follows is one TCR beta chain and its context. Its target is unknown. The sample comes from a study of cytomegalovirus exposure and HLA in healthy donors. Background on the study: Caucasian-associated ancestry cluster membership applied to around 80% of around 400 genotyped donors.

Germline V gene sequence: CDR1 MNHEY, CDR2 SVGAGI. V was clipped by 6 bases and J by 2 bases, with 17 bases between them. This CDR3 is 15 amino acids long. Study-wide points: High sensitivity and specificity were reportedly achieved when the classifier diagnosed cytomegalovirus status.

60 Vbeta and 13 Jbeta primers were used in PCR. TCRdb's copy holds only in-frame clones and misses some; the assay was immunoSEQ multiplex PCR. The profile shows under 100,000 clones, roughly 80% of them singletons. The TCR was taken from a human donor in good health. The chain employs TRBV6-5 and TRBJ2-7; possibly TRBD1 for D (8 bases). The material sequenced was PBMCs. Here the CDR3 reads CASRATGEGPYEQYF. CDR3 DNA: TGTGCCAGCAGGGCGACAGGGGAGGGCCCCTACGAGCAGTACTTC.